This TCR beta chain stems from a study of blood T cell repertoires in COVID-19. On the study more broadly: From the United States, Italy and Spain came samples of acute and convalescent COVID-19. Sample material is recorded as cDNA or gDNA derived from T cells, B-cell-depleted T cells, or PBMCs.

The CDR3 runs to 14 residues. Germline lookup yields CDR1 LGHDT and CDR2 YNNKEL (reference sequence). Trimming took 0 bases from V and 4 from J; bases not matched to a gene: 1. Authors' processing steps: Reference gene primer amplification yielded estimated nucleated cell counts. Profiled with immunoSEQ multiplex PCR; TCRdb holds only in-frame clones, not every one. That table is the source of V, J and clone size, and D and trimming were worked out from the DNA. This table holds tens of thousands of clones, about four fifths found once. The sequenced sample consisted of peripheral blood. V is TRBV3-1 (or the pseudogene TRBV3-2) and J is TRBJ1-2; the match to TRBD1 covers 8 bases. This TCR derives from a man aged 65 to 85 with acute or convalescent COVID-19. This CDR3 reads CASSQETGVYGYTF. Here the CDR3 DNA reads TGTGCCAGCAGCCAAGAGACAGGGGTCTATGGCTACACCTTC.